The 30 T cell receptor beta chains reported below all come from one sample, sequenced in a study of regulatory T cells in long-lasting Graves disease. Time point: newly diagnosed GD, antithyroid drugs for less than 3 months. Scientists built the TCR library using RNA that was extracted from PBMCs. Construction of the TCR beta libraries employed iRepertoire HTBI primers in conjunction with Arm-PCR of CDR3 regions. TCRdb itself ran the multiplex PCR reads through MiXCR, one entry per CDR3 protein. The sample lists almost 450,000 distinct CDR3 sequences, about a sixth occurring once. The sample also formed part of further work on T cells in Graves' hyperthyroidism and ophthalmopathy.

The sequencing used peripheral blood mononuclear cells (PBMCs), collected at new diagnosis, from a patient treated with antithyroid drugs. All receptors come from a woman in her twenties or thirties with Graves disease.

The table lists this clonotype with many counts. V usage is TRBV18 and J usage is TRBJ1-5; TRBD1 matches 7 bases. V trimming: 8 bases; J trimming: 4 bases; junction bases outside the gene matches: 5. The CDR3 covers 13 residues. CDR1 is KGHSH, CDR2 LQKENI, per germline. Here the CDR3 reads CASNRDRNQPQHF. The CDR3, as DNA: TGTGCCAGCAACCGGGACAGAAATCAGCCCCAGCATTTT.

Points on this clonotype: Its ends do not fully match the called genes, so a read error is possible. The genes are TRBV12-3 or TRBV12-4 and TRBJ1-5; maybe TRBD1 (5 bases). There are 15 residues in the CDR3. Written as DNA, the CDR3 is TGTGCCATCAGTGAGCCGGGACGGTCTCTTGAGCCCCAGCATTTT. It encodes CAISEPGRSLEPQHF.

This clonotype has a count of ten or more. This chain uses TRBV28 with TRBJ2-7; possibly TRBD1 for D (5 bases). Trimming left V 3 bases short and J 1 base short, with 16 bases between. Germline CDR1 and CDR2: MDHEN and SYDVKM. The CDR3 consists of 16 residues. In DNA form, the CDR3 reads TGTGCCAGCAGTTTTCGACTGGACAAACTTTCCTACGAGCAGTACTTC. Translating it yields CASSFRLDKLSYEQYF. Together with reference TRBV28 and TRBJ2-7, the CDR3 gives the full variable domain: DVKVTQSSRYLVKRTGEKVFLECVQDMDHENMFWYRQDPGLGLRLIYFSYDVKMKEKGDIPEGYSVSREKKERFSLILESASTNQTSMYLCASSFRLDKLSYEQYFGPGTRLTVT.

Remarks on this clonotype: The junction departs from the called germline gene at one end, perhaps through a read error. This CDR3 reads CASSGGLARFVDEQYF. CDR3 bases: TGTGCCAGCAGCGGTGGACTAGCGAGATTTGTGGACGAGCAGTACTTC. V and J are TRBV5-1 and TRBJ2-7; TRBD2 matches at 9 bases. Germline values: CDR1 SGHRS, CDR2 YFSETQ. This CDR3 region has 16 residues.

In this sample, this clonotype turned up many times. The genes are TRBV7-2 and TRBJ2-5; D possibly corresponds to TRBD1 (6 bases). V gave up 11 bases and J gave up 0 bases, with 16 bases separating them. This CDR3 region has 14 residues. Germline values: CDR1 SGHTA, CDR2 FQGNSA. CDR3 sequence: CAVRSRDNQETQYF. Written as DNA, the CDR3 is TGTGCCGTCCGGAGCCGGGACAACCAAGAGACCCAGTACTTC.

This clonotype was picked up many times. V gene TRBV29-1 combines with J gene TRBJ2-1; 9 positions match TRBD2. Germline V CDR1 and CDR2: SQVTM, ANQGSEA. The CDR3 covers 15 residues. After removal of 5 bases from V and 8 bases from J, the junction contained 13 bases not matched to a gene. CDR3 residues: CSVPMLAGGVDEQFF. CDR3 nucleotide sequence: TGCAGCGTTCCGATGTTGGCGGGAGGGGTCGATGAGCAGTTCTTC.

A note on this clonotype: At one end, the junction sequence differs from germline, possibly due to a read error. The DNA for the CDR3 is TGTACCAGTAGTATATATGGGGAGTCGCCCGGGGAGCTGTTTTTT. This translates into CTSSIYGESPGELFF. V gene TRBV19 combines with J gene TRBJ2-2; possible D gene TRBD2, 5 bases. This CDR3 is 15 amino acids long. CDR1 is LNHDA and CDR2 is SQIVND in the germline V gene (reference sequence).

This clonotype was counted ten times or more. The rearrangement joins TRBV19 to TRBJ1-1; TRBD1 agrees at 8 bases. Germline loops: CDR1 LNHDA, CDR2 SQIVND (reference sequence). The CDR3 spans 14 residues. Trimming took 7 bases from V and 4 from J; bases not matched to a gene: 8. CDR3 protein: CASNQDRGRTEAFF. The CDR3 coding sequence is TGTGCCAGTAACCAAGACAGGGGACGCACTGAAGCTTTCTTT. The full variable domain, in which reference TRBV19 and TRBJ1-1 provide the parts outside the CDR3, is DGGITQSPKYLFRKEGQNVTLSCEQNLNHDAMYWYRQDPGQGLRLIYYSQIVNDFQKGDIAEGYSVSREKKESFPLTVTSAQKNPTAFYLCASNQDRGRTEAFFGQGTRLTVV.

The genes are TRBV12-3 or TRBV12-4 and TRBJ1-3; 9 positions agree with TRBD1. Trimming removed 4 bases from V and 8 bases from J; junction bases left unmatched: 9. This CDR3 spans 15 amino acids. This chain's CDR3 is CASSSRTGEGYTIYF. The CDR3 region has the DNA TGTGCCAGCAGTTCCCGGACAGGGGAAGGTTACACCATATATTTT.

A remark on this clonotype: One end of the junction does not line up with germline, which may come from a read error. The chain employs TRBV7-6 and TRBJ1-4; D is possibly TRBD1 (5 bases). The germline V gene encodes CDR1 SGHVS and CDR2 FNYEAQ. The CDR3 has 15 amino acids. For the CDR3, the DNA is TGTACCAGCAGCTCTCCGGGGACGACAAATGAAAAACTGTTTTTT. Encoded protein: CTSSSPGTTNEKLFF. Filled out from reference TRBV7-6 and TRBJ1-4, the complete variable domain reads GAGVSQSPRYKVTKRGQDVALRCDPISGHVSLYWYRQALGQGPEFLTYFNYEAQQDKSGLPNDRFSAERPEGSISTLTIQRTEQRDSAMYRCTSSSPGTTNEKLFFGSGTQLSVL.

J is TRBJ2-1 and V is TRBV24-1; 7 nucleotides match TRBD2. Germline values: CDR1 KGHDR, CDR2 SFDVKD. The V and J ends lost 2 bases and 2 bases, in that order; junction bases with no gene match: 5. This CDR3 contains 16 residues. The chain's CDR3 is CATSDSTSAAYNEQFF. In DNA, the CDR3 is TGTGCCACCAGTGATTCTACTAGCGCTGCCTACAATGAGCAGTTCTTC.

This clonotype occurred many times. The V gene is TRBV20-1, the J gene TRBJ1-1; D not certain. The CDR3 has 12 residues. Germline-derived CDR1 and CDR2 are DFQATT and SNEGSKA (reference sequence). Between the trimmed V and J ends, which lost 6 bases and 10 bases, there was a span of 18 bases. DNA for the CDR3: TGCAGTGCCCAAAGGACGGAAACCTCAGCTTTCTTT. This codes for CSAQRTETSAFF.

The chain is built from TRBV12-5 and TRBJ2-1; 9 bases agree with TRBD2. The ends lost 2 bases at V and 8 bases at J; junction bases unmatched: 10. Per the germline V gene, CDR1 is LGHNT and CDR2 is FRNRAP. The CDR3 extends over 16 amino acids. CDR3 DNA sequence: TGTGCTAGTGGTTTGTGGGGGCGGGAGGGCCGGTATGAGCAGTTCTTC. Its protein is CASGLWGREGRYEQFF.

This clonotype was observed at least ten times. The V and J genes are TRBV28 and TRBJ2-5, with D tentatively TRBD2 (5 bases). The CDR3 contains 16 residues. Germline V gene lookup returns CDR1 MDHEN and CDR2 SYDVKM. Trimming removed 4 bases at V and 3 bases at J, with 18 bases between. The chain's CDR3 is CASSSALDYRKETQYF. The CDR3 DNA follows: TGTGCCAGCAGTTCAGCCCTCGACTACCGGAAAGAGACCCAGTACTTC.

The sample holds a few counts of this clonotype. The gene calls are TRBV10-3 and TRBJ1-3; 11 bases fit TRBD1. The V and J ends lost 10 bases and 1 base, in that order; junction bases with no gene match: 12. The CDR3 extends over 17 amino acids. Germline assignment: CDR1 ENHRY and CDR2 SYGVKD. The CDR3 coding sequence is TGTGCCACCCTACCGGGACAGGGGGTGAAATCTGGAAACACCATATATTTT. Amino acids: CATLPGQGVKSGNTIYF.

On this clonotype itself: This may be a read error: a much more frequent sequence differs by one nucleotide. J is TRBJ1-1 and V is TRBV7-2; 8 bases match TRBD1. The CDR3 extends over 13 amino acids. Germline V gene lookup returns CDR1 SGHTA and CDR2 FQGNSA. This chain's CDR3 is CAGSLRTGREAFF. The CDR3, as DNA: TGTGCCGGCAGCCTCCGGACAGGGCGAGAAGCTTTCTTT.

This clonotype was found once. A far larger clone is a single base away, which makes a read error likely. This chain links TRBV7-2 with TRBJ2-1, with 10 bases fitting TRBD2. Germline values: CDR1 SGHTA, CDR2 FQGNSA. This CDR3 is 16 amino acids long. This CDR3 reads CAGSPAVGTSAHEQFF. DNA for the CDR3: TGTGCCGGCAGCCCCGCGGTCGGGACTAGCGCTCATGAGCAGTTCTTC. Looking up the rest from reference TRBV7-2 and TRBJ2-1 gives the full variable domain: GAGVSQSPSNKVTEKGKDVELRCDPISGHTALYWYRQSLGQGLEFLIYFQGNSAPDKSGLPSDRFSAERTGGSVSTLTIQRTQQEDSAVYLCAGSPAVGTSAHEQFFGPGTRLTVL.

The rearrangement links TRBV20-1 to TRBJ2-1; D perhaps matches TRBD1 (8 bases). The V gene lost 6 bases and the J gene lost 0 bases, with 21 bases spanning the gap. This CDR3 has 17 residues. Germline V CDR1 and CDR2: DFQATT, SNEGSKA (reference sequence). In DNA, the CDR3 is TGCAGTGCACCGGACAGGGAGGGGGTCAGCTCCTACAATGAGCAGTTCTTC. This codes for CSAPDREGVSSYNEQFF.

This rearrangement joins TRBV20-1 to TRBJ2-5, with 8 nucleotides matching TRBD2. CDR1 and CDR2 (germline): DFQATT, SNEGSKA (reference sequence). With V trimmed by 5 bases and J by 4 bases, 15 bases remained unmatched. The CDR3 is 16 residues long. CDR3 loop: CSAPMSLAGGRETQYF. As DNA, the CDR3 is TGCAGTGCTCCGATGAGCCTAGCGGGTGGGCGAGAGACCCAGTACTTC.

The chain's CDR3 is CSARNNEKLFF. In DNA form, the CDR3 reads TGCAGTGCCCGGAACAATGAAAAACTGTTTTTT. The chain couples TRBV20-1 to TRBJ1-4; unclear D gene. V was pared by 6 bases and J by 5 bases, with 7 bases between. The CDR3 contains 11 residues. Germline-derived CDR1 and CDR2 are DFQATT and SNEGSKA (reference sequence).

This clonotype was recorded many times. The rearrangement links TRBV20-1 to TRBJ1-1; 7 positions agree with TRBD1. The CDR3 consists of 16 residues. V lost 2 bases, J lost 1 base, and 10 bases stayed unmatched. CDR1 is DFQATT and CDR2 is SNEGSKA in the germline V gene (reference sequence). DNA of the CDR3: TGCAGTGCTAGAAGGGCCGACAGGGCCGGGAACACTGAAGCTTTCTTT. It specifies CSARRADRAGNTEAFF.

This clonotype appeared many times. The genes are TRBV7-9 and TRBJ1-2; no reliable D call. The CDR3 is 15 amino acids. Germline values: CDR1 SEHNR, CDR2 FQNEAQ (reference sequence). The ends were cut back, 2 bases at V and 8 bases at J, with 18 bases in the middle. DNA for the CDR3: TGTGCCAGCAGCTTAAGGTCGGAGGGAGAAAGCGGCTACACCTTC. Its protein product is CASSLRSEGESGYTF.

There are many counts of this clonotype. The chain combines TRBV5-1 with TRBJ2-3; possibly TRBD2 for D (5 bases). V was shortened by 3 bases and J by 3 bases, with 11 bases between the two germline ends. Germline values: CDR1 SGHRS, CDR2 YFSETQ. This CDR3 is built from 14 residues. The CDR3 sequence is CASSWERRTDTQYF. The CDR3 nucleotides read TGCGCCAGCAGCTGGGAGAGACGGACAGATACGCAGTATTTT.

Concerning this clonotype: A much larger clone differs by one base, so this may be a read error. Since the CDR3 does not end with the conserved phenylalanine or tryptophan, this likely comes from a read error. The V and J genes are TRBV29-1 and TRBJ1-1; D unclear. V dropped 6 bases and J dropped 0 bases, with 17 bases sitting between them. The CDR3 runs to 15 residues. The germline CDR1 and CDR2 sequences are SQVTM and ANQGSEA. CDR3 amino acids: CSVAPDRQMNTEAFS. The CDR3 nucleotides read TGCAGCGTGGCGCCCGATCGACAAATGAACACTGAAGCTTTCTCT.

The DNA of the CDR3 is TGTGCCAGCAGTGACTCCGGGACAGCCAACACCGGGGAGCTGTTTTTT. Translated: CASSDSGTANTGELFF. The chain carries TRBV28 and TRBJ2-2; 7 bases match TRBD1. Germline V gives CDR1 MDHEN, CDR2 SYDVKM. V lost 5 bases to trimming and J lost 2 bases; unmatched junction nucleotides: 8. This CDR3 region has 16 residues.

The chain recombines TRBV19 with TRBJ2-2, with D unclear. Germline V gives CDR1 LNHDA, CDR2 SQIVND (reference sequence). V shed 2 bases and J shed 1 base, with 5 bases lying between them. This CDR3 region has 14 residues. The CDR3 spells CASSIWQNTGELFF. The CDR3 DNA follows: TGTGCCAGTAGTATATGGCAGAACACCGGGGAGCTGTTTTTT.

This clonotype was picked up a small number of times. The CDR3 is CATSSNRGFGSPLHF. CDR3 nucleotides: TGTGCCACCAGCAGTAACAGGGGTTTTGGTTCACCCCTCCACTTT. The chain recombines TRBV15 with TRBJ1-6; 7 bases are a match to TRBD1. Germline V lookup: CDR1 LNHNV, CDR2 YYDKDF (reference sequence). The CDR3 runs to 15 residues. Losses at the gene ends were 3 bases for V and 9 bases for J; bases not matched to a gene: 8.

The CDR3 sequence: CSASFGRGLAGPYEQYF. The CDR3 DNA reads TGCAGTGCCTCCTTTGGGAGGGGACTAGCGGGACCATACGAGCAGTACTTC. The rearrangement joins TRBV20-1 to TRBJ2-7; 13 positions agree with TRBD2. The CDR3 loop spans 17 amino acids. Trimming cost V 6 bases and J 4 bases; bases outside gene matches: 15. In germline, CDR1 is DFQATT, CDR2 SNEGSKA (reference sequence).

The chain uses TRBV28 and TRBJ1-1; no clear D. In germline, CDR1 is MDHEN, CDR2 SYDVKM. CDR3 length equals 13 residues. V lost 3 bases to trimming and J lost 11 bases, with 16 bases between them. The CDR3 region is CASSFSRAAGAFF. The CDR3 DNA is TGTGCCAGCAGTTTCTCGAGGGCGGCGGGTGCTTTCTTT.

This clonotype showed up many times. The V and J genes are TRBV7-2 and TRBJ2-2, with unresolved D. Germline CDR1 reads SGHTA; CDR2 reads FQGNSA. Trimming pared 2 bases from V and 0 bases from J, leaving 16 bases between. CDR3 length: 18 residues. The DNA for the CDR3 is TGTGCCAGCAGCTTATCCCACCCCCTTAGGCCGAACACCGGGGAGCTGTTTTTT. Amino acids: CASSLSHPLRPNTGELFF.